By share, the clone carrying this T cell receptor (beta chain) counts as medium-sized (0.01 to 0.1%). BIOMED2 TRB-A/B primer pools were used in multiplex TRB PCR. TCRdb redid the calling of the multiplex PCR reads with MiXCR, one entry per CDR3 protein. The table lists about 1,900 distinct CDR3 sequences, 23% of them singletons. This entry is derived from a study of T and B cells in COVID-19 patients. Study summary: Peripheral blood came from COVID-19 patients with active infection or after recovery. In the active-infection cohort, nine tenths of the roughly 20 patients had comorbidities linked to unfavorable COVID-19 outcome. Of roughly 22 active-infection patients, 12 were critically ill with mechanical ventilation or extracorporeal membrane oxygenation.

TRB was amplified from around 250-460 ng of blood genomic DNA. Sample: blood. The receptor comes from a human donor with active COVID-19.

CDR3 sequence (DNA): TGTGCCAGCCGAGCGGTCAACTCCTACGAGCAGTACTTC. Protein sequence: CASRAVNSYEQYF. The genes are TRBV6-1 and TRBJ2-7; D may be TRBD2 (5 bases). The V end lost 8 bases, the J end lost 0 bases, and 11 bases lay between the germline ends. This CDR3 contains 13 residues. Per germline, CDR1 MNHNS and CDR2 SASEGT.